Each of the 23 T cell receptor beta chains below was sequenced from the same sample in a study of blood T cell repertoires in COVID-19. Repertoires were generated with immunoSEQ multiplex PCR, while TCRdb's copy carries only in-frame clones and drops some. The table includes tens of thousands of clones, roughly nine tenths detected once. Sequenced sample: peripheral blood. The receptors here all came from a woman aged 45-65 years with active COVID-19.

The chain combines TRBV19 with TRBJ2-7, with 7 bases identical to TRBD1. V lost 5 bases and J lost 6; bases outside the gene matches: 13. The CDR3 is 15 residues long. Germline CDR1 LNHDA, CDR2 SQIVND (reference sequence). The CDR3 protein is CASSSYLGTVPEQYF. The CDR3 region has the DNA TGTGCCAGTAGTTCTTATCTTGGGACAGTCCCCGAGCAGTACTTC. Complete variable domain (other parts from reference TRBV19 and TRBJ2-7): DGGITQSPKYLFRKEGQNVTLSCEQNLNHDAMYWYRQDPGQGLRLIYYSQIVNDFQKGDIAEGYSVSREKKESFPLTVTSAQKNPTAFYLCASSSYLGTVPEQYFGPGTRLTVT.

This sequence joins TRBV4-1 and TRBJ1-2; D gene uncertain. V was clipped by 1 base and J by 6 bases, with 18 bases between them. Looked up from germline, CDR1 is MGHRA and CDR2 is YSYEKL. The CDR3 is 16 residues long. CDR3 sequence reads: CASSQGATRRMNGYTF. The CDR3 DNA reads TGCGCCAGCAGCCAAGGGGCCACGAGACGAATGAATGGCTACACCTTC.

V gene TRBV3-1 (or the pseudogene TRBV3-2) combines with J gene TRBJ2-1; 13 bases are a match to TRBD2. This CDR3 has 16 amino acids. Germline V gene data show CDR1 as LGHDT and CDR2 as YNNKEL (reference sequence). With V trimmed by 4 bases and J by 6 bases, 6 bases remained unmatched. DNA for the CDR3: TGTGCCAGCAGCCGGACACTAGCGGGAGGGCCCAATGAGCAGTTCTTC. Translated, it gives CASSRTLAGGPNEQFF.

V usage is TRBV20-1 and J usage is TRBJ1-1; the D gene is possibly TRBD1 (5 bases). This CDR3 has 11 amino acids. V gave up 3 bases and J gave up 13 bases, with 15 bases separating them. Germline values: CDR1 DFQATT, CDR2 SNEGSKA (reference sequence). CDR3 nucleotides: TGCAGTGCTAGCCCATCCCTACAGGTTTTCTTT. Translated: CSASPSLQVFF.

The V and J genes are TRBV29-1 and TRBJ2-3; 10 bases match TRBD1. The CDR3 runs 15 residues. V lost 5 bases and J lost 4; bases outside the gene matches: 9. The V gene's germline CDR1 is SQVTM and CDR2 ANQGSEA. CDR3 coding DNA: TGCAGCGTTAAACCCGGGACAGGGGCGGCAGATACGCAGTATTTT. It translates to CSVKPGTGAADTQYF.

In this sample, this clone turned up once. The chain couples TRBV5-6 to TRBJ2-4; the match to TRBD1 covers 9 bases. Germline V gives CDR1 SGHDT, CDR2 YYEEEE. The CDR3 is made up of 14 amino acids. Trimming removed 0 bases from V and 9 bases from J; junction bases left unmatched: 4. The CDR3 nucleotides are TGTGCCAGCAGCTTGGGAGAGACAGGGGGCATTCAGTACTTC. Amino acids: CASSLGETGGIQYF.

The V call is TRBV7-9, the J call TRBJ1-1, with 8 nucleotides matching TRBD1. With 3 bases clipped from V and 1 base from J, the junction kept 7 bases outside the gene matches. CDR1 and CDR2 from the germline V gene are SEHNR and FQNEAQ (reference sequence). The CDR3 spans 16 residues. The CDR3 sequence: CASSFGQGAGNTEAFF. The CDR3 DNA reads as TGTGCCAGCAGCTTCGGGCAGGGGGCTGGGAACACTGAAGCTTTCTTT. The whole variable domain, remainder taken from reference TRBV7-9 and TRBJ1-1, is DTGVSQNPRHKITKRGQNVTFRCDPISEHNRLYWYRQTLGQGPEFLTYFQNEAQLEKSRLLSDRFSAERPKGSFSTLEIQRTEQGDSAMYLCASSFGQGAGNTEAFFGQGTRLTVV.

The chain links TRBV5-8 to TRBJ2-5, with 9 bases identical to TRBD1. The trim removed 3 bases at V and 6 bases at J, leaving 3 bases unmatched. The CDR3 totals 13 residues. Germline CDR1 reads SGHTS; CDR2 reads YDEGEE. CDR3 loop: CASSSGQGKTQYF. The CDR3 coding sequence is TGTGCCAGCAGCTCCGGACAGGGGAAGACCCAGTACTTC.

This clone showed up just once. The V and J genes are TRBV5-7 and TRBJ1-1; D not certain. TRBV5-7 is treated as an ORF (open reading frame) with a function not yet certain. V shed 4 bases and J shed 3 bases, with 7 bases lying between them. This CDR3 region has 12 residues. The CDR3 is CASSPEYTEAFF. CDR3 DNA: TGTGCCAGCAGCCCGGAGTACACTGAAGCTTTCTTT.

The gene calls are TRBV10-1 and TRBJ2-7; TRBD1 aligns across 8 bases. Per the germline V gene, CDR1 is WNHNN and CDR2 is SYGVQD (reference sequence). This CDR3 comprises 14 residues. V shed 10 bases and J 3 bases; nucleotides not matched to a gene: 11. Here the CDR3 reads CATKSGQVNYEQYF. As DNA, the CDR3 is TGCGCCACCAAGTCGGGACAGGTAAACTACGAGCAGTACTTC.

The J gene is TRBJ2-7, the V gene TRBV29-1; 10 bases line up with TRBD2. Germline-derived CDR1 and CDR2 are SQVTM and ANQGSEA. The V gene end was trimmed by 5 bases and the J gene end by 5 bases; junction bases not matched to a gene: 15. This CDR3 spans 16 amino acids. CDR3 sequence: CSVRGEQLAGRNEQYF. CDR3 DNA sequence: TGCAGCGTTCGGGGGGAACAACTAGCGGGAAGGAACGAGCAGTACTTC.

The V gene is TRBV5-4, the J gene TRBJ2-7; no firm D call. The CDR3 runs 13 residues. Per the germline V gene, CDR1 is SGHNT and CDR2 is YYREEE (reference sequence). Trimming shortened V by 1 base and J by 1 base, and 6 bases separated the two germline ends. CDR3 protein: CASSLRDSYEQYF. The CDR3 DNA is TGTGCCAGCAGCTTGCGAGATTCCTACGAGCAGTACTTC.

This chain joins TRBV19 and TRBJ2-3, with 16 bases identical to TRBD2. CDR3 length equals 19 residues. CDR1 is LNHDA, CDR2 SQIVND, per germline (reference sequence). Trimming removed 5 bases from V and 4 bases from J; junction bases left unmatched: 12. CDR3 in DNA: TGTGCCAGTAGTGGGCAGGGACTAGCGGGAGGGCCTAAAGCAGATACGCAGTATTTT. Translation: CASSGQGLAGGPKADTQYF.

The CDR3 DNA is TGCGCCAGCAGCCTAGGGGGAAACAATCAGCCCCAGCATTTT. Translating gives CASSLGGNNQPQHF. The V call is TRBV5-1, the J call TRBJ1-5, with D possibly being TRBD1 (6 bases). This CDR3 comprises 14 residues. CDR1 and CDR2 from the germline V gene are SGHRS and YFSETQ. Trimming left V 4 bases short and J 3 bases short, with 11 bases between.

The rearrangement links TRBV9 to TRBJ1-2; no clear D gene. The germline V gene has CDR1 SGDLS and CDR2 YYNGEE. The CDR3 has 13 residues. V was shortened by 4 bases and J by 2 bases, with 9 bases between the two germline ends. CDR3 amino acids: CASSPPENYGYTF. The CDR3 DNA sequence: TGTGCCAGCAGCCCTCCCGAGAACTATGGCTACACCTTC. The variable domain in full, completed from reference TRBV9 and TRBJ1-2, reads DSGVTQTPKHLITATGQRVTLRCSPRSGDLSVYWYQQSLDQGLQFLIQYYNGEERAKGNILERFSAQQFPDLHSELNLSSLELGDSALYFCASSPPENYGYTFGSGTRLTVV.

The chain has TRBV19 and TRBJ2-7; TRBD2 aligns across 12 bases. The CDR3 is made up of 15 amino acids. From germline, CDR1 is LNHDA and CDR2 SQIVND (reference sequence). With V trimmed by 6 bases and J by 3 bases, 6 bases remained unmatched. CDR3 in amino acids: CASSDGLAGIYEQYF. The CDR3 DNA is TGTGCCAGTAGCGATGGACTAGCGGGGATCTACGAGCAGTACTTC.

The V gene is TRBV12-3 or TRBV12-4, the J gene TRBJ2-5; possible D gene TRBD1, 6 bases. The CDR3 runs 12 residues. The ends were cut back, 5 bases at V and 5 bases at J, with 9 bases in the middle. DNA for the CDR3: TGTGCCAGCAGTCCCCAGGGGGAGACCCAGTACTTC. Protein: CASSPQGETQYF.

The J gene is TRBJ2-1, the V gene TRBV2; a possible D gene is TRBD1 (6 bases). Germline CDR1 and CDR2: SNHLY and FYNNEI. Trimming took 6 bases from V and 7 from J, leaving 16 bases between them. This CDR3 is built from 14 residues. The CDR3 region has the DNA TGTGCCAGCAGCAGGGGACGGGGCGGGAATGAGCAGTTCTTC. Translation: CASSRGRGGNEQFF.

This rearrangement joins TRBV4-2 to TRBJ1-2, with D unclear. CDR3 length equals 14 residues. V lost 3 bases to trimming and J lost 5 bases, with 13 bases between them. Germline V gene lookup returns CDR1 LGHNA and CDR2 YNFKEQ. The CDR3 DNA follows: TGTGCCAGCAGCCACAACCGGGAATCTTATGGCTACACCTTC. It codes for CASSHNRESYGYTF.

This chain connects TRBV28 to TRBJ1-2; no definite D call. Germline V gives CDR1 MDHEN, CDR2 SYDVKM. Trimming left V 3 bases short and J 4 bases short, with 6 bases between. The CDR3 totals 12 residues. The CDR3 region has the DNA TGTGCCAGCAGTTTTAGCGTCTATGGCTACACCTTC. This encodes CASSFSVYGYTF.

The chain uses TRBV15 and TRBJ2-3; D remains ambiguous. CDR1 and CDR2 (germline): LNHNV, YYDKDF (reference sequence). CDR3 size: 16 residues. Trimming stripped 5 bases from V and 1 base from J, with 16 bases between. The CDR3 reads CATSRRSHYRTDTQYF. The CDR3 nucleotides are TGTGCCACCAGCCGCCGTTCCCACTATCGCACAGATACGCAGTATTTT.

The CDR3 DNA is TGTGCCAGCCGCCTGCAGCTTGGGGGCCATGGCTACACCTTC. This translates into CASRLQLGGHGYTF. This rearrangement joins TRBV2 to TRBJ1-2, with D possibly matching TRBD1 (6 bases). The CDR3 is made up of 14 amino acids. Germline loops: CDR1 SNHLY, CDR2 FYNNEI. Trimming took off 8 bases at V and 6 bases at J, with 19 bases between the two ends.

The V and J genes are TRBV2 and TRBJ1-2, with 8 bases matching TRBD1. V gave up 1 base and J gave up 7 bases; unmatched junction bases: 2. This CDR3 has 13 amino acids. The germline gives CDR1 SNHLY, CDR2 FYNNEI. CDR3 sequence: CASSEGQGFGYTF. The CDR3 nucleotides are TGTGCCAGCAGTGAAGGACAGGGGTTTGGCTACACCTTC. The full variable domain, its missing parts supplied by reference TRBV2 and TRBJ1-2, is EPEVTQTPSHQVTQMGQEVILRCVPISNHLYFYWYRQILGQKVEFLVSFYNNEISEKSEIFDDQFSVERPDGSNFTLKIRSTKLEDSAMYFCASSEGQGFGYTFGSGTRLTVV.